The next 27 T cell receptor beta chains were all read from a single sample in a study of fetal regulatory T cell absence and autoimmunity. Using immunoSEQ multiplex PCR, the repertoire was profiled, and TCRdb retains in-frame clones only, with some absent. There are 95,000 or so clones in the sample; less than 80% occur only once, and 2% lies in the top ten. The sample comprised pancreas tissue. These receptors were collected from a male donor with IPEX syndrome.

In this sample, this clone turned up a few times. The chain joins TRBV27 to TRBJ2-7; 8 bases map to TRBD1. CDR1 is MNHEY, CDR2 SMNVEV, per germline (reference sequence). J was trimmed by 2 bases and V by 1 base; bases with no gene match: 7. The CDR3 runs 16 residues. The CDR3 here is CASSLWTGTDTYEQYF. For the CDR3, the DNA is TGTGCCAGCAGTTTATGGACAGGGACCGATACCTACGAGCAGTACTTC.

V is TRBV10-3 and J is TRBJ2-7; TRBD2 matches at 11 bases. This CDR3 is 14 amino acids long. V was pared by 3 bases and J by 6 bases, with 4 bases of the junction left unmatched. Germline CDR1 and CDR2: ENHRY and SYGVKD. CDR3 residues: CAISELAGAREQYF. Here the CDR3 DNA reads TGTGCCATCAGTGAACTAGCGGGGGCTCGCGAGCAGTACTTC.

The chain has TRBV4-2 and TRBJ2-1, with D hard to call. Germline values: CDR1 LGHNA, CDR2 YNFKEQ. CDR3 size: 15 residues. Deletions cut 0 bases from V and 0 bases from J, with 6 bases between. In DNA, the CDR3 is TGTGCCAGCAGCCAAGAGGCGAGCTCCTACAATGAGCAGTTCTTC. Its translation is CASSQEASSYNEQFF.

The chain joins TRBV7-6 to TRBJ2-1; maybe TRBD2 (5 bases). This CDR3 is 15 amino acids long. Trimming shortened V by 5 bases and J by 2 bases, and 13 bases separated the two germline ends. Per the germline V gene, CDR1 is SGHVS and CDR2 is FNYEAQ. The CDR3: CASSPLPGAYNEQFF. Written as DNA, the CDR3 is TGTGCCAGCAGCCCATTGCCCGGGGCCTACAATGAGCAGTTCTTC.

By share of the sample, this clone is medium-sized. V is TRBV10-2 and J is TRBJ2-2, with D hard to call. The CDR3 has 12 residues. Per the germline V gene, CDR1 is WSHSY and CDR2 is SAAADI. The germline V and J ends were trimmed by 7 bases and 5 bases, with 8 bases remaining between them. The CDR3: CASIGGTGELFF. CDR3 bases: TGCGCCAGCATCGGTGGGACCGGGGAGCTGTTTTTT.

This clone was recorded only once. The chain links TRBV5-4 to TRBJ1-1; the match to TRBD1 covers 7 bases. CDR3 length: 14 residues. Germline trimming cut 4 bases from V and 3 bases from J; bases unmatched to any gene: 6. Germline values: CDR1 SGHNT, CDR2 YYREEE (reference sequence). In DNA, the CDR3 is TGTGCCAGCAGCGGACATACAGGGGACACTGAAGCTTTCTTT. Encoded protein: CASSGHTGDTEAFF.

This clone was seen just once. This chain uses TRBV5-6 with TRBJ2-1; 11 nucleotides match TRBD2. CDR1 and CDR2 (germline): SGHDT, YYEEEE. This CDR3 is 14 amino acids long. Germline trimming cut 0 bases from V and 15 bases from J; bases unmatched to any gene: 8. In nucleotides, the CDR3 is TGTGCCAGCAGCTTGGCCGTGGTAGGGACTAGCGGGTTCTTC. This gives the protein CASSLAVVGTSGFF.

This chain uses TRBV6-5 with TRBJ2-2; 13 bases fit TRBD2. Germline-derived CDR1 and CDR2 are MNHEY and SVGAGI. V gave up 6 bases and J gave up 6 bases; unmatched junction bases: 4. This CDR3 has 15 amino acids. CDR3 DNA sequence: TGTGCCAGCAGGGAGACTAGCGGGAGGTCCGGGGAGCTGTTTTTT. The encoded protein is CASRETSGRSGELFF.

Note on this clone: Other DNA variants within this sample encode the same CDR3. CDR3 in amino acids: CASSLGGYEQYF. The CDR3 bases are TGCGCCAGCAGCTTGGGAGGATACGAGCAGTACTTC. J is TRBJ2-7 and V is TRBV5-1; D not resolved. Germline V gene sequence: CDR1 SGHRS, CDR2 YFSETQ. V was trimmed by 0 bases and J by 4 bases, leaving 5 bases between them. The CDR3 runs to 12 residues.

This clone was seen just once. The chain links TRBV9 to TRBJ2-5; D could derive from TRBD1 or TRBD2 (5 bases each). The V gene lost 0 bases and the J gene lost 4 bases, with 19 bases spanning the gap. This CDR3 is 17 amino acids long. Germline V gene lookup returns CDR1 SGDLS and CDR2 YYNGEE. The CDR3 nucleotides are TGTGCCAGCAGCGTAGCCGGGGACCTAGGAGAACGAGAGACCCAGTACTTC. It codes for CASSVAGDLGERETQYF.

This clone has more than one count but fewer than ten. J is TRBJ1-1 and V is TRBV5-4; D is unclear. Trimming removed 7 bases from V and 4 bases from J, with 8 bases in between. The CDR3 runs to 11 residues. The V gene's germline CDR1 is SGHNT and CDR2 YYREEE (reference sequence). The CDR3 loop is CASGLGTEAFF. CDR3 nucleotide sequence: TGTGCCAGCGGTTTAGGCACTGAAGCTTTCTTT.

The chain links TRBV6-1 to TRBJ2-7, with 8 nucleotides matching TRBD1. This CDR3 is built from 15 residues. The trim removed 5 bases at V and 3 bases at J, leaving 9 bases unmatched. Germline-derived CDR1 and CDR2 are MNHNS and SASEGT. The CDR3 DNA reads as TGTGCCAGCAGTTCCCCGCGGACAGGGTTCTACGAGCAGTACTTC. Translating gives CASSSPRTGFYEQYF.

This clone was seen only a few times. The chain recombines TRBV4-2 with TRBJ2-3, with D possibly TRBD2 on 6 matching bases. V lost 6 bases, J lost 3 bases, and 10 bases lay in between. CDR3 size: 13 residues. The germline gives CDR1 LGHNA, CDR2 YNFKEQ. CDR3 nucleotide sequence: TGTGCCAGCAGGGGGGACTCTACAGATACGCAGTATTTT. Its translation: CASRGDSTDTQYF.

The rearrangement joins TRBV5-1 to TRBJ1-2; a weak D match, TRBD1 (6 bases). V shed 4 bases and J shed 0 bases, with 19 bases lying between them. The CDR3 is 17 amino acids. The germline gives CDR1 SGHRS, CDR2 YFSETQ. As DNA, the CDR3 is TGCGCCAGCAGCGCGGCCACAGGGATAAGTCCTAACTATGGCTACACCTTC. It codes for CASSAATGISPNYGYTF. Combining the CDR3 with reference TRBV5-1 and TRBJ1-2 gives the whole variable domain KAGVTQTPRYLIKTRGQQVTLSCSPISGHRSVSWYQQTPGQGLQFLFEYFSETQRNKGNFPGRFSGRQFSNSRSEMNVSTLELGDSALYLCASSAATGISPNYGYTFGSGTRLTVV.

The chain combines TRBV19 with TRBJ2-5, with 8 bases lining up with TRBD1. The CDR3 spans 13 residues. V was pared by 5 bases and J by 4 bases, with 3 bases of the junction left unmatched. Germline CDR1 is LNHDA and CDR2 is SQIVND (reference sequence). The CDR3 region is CASSPGGGETQYF. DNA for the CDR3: TGTGCCAGTAGTCCAGGGGGCGGAGAGACCCAGTACTTC.

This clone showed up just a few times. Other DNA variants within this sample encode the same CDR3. CDR3 residues: CASSLSTDTQYF. For the CDR3, the DNA is TGCGCCAGCAGCCTTAGCACAGATACGCAGTATTTT. The chain employs TRBV5-1 and TRBJ2-3; D is uncertain. The CDR3 is 12 residues long. The V end was cut by 4 bases, the J end by 0 bases, with 3 bases between. Germline CDR1 is SGHRS and CDR2 is YFSETQ. Based on the CDR3 plus reference TRBV5-1 and TRBJ2-3, the full variable domain is KAGVTQTPRYLIKTRGQQVTLSCSPISGHRSVSWYQQTPGQGLQFLFEYFSETQRNKGNFPGRFSGRQFSNSRSEMNVSTLELGDSALYLCASSLSTDTQYFGPGTRLTVL.

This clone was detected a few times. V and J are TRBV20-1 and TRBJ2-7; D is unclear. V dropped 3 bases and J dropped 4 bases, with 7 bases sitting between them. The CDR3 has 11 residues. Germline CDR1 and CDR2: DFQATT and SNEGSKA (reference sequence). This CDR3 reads CSASALYEQYF. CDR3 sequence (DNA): TGCAGTGCTAGTGCGCTTTACGAGCAGTACTTC.

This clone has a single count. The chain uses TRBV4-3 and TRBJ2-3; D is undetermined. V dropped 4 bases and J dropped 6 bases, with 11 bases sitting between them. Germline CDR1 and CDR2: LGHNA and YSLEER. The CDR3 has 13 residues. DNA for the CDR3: TGCGCCAGCAGCCTCCGGAGTAGGGATACGCAGTATTTT. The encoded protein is CASSLRSRDTQYF.

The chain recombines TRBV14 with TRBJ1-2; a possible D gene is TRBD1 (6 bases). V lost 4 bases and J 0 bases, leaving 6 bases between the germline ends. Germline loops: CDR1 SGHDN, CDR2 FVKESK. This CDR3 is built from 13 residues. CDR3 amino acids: CASSRTANYGYTF. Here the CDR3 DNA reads TGTGCCAGCAGCCGGACAGCTAACTATGGCTACACCTTC.

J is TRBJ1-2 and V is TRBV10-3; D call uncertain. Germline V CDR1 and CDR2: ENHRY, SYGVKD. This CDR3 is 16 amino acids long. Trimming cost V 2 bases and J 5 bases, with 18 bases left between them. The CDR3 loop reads CAISEGVSGLRYGYTF. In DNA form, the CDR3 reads TGTGCCATCAGTGAGGGGGTCAGCGGGCTTAGGTATGGCTACACCTTC.

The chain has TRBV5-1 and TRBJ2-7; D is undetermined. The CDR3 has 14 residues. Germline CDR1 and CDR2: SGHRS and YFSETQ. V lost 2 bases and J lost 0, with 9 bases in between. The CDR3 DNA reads TGCGCCAGCAGCTTTTCGGTTCCCTCCTACGAGCAGTACTTC. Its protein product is CASSFSVPSYEQYF.

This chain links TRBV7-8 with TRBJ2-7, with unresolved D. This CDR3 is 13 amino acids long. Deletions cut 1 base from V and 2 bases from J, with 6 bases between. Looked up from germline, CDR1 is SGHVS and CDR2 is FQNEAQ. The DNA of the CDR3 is TGTGCCAGCAGCTTAGAGCGCACCTACGAGCAGTACTTC. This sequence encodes CASSLERTYEQYF. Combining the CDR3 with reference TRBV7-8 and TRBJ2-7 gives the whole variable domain GAGVSQSPRYKVAKRGQDVALRCDPISGHVSLFWYQQALGQGPEFLTYFQNEAQLDKSGLPSDRFFAERPEGSVSTLKIQRTQQEDSAVYLCASSLERTYEQYFGPGTRLTVT.

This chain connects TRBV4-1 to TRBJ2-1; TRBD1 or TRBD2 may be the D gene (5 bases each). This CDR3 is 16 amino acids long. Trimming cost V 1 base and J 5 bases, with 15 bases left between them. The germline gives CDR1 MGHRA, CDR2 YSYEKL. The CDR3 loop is CASSQVLTGANNEQFF. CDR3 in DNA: TGCGCCAGCAGCCAAGTGCTCACCGGGGCCAACAATGAGCAGTTCTTC.

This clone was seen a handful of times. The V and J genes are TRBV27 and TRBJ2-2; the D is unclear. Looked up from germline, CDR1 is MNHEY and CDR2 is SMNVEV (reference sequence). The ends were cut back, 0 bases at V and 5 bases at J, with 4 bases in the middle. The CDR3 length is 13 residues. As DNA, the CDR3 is TGTGCCAGCAGTTTATCAAGAACCGGGGAGCTGTTTTTT. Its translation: CASSLSRTGELFF.

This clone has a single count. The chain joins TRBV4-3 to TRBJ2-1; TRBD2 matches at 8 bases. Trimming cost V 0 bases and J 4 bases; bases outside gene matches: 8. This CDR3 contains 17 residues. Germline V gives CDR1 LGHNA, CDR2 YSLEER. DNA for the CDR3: TGCGCCAGCAGCCAAGATTTAGCGGGGAACCCTTACAATGAGCAGTTCTTC. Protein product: CASSQDLAGNPYNEQFF.

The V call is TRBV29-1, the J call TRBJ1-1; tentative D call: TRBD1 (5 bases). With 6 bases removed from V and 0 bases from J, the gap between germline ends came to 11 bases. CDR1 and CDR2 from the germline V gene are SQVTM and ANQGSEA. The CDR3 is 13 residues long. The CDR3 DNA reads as TGCAGCGTACAGGTCATTATGAACACTGAAGCTTTCTTT. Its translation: CSVQVIMNTEAFF.

CDR3 coding DNA: TGTGCCAGCAGCCCGGAGAGCCTTCCCGACCGCCTGGAGACCCAGTACTTC. The encoded protein is CASSPESLPDRLETQYF. The rearrangement links TRBV11-2 to TRBJ2-5; no reliable D call. The CDR3 length is 17 residues. V was cut by 5 bases and J by 5 bases, with 24 bases left in between. CDR1 SGHAT and CDR2 FQNNGV come from the germline V gene.